One and the same sample provided the 12 T cell receptor beta chains below, sequenced in a study of T cell repertoires in cytomegalovirus infection. TCRdb re-analysed the reads in MiXCR, keeping a single row per CDR3 protein. Of 300,000 to 400,000 distinct CDR3 sequences listed, over 7.5% were seen once; the top ten hold over 3.5%. The sequencing sample was made of PBMCs. These receptors were taken from a human donor in good health (CMV status not recorded). Some clones in this sample may be carry-over from other donors' samples.

In its sample, this clonotype was seen many times. The chain combines TRBV7-4 with TRBJ1-1; TRBD1 might be the D (6 bases). The CDR3 has 15 amino acids. Germline V gene lookup returns CDR1 SGHVT and CDR2 SQSDAQ. Trimming stripped 2 bases from V and 5 bases from J, with 15 bases between. The CDR3 sequence: CASSLSQGQSTEAFF. Here the CDR3 DNA reads TGTGCCAGCAGCTTATCGCAGGGGCAATCGACTGAAGCTTTCTTT.

This clonotype was counted a few times. V usage is TRBV12-3 or TRBV12-4 and J usage is TRBJ2-3; 7 bases map to TRBD1. The CDR3 contains 16 residues. Germline trimming cut 2 bases from V and 3 bases from J; bases unmatched to any gene: 8. CDR3 DNA sequence: TGTGCCAGCAGTTTATCTTTTGACAGGGCAACAGATACGCAGTATTTT. Protein product: CASSLSFDRATDTQYF.

This clonotype has more than one count but fewer than ten. The rearrangement links TRBV12-5 to TRBJ1-1; D gene uncertain. The V and J ends lost 7 bases and 1 base respectively, with 13 bases between them. This CDR3 spans 14 amino acids. Looked up from germline, CDR1 is LGHNT and CDR2 is FRNRAP. CDR3 DNA sequence: TGTGCTAGTGCCCTTAGGGTGAGGAACACTGAAGCTTTCTTT. Translating gives CASALRVRNTEAFF.

This clonotype appeared many times. This chain connects TRBV7-9 to TRBJ2-5; D gene ambiguous. The ends were cut back, 4 bases at V and 3 bases at J, with 12 bases in the middle. The germline V gene encodes CDR1 SEHNR and CDR2 FQNEAQ (reference sequence). The CDR3 runs 14 residues. The CDR3 bases are TGTGCCAGCAGCTCCAGGAGTGCCAAAGAGACCCAGTACTTC. It yields the protein CASSSRSAKETQYF.

In this sample, this clonotype turned up a few times. The CDR3 spells CASSFTSGGIWTQYF. In nucleotides, the CDR3 is TGTGCCAGCAGCTTTACTAGCGGGGGTATTTGGACCCAGTACTTC. The chain employs TRBV7-2 and TRBJ2-5; 11 bases fit TRBD2. Germline V CDR1 and CDR2: SGHTA, FQGNSA. With 3 bases clipped from V and 7 bases from J, the junction kept 7 bases outside the gene matches. The CDR3 sequence is 15 residues long.

This clonotype was observed a few times. The genes are TRBV7-9 and TRBJ1-2, with D tentatively TRBD1 (6 bases). V lost 3 bases and J 11 bases, leaving 13 bases between the germline ends. Germline loops: CDR1 SEHNR, CDR2 FQNEAQ (reference sequence). There are 12 residues in the CDR3. CDR3 loop: CASSFNRERYTF. The CDR3 nucleotides are TGTGCCAGCAGCTTCAACAGGGAGAGGTACACCTTC.

Concerning this clonotype itself: A much larger clone lies a single base off, so this may be a read error. V and J are TRBV25-1 and TRBJ2-2, with TRBD2 matching over 8 bases. Per the germline V gene, CDR1 is MGHDK and CDR2 is SYGVNS. The CDR3 runs 15 residues. The CDR3 coding sequence is TGTGCCAGCGCACCGGGACTAGGATTCGCCGGGGGGCTGTTTTTT. Translation gives CASAPGLGFAGGLFF.

This clonotype was observed a few times. The V and J genes are TRBV25-1 and TRBJ1-1, with D perhaps matching TRBD1 (6 bases). CDR1 MGHDK and CDR2 SYGVNS come from the germline V gene. Trimming took off 6 bases at V and 3 bases at J, with 14 bases between the two ends. This CDR3 is built from 14 residues. CDR3 in amino acids: CASRGAGDYTEAFF. The DNA of the CDR3 is TGTGCCAGCAGGGGGGCCGGCGATTACACTGAAGCTTTCTTT.

This clonotype was found many times. This chain joins TRBV7-2 and TRBJ2-2; D call uncertain. CDR3 length: 11 amino acids. Germline CDR1 is SGHTA and CDR2 is FQGNSA. Trimming took off 3 bases at V and 7 bases at J, with 3 bases between the two ends. In DNA, the CDR3 is TGTGCCAGCAGCTTTTTCGGGGAGCTGTTTTTT. Translation gives CASSFFGELFF.

This clonotype has just a few counts. The chain combines TRBV27 with TRBJ1-2, with 7 bases matching TRBD1. CDR1 and CDR2 from the germline V gene are MNHEY and SMNVEV (reference sequence). J was trimmed by 2 bases and V by 5 bases; bases with no gene match: 14. There are 17 residues in the CDR3. The CDR3, as DNA: TGTGCCAGCAGTCGGGACAGTGTCTCCCTCTCAAACTATGGCTACACCTTC. Translating gives CASSRDSVSLSNYGYTF.

V usage is TRBV6-6 and J usage is TRBJ1-2; TRBD1 aligns across 7 bases. V lost 4 bases and J lost 7; bases outside the gene matches: 6. CDR1 and CDR2 (germline): MNHNY, SVGAGI (reference sequence). This CDR3 is built from 13 residues. In nucleotides, the CDR3 is TGTGCCAGCAGTTTAACAGGGGAGGCTGGCTACACCTTC. Translation gives CASSLTGEAGYTF.

The table lists this clonotype with a few counts. The V call is TRBV7-2, the J call TRBJ2-1; weak D call: TRBD1 (6 bases). Between the trimmed V and J ends, which lost 4 bases and 9 bases, there was a span of 16 bases. The CDR3 spans 14 residues. Germline-derived CDR1 and CDR2 are SGHTA and FQGNSA. The CDR3 DNA reads as TGTGCCAGCAGCTCTAGGCAGGGGATCAGTGAGCAGTTCTTC. Translating it yields CASSSRQGISEQFF.